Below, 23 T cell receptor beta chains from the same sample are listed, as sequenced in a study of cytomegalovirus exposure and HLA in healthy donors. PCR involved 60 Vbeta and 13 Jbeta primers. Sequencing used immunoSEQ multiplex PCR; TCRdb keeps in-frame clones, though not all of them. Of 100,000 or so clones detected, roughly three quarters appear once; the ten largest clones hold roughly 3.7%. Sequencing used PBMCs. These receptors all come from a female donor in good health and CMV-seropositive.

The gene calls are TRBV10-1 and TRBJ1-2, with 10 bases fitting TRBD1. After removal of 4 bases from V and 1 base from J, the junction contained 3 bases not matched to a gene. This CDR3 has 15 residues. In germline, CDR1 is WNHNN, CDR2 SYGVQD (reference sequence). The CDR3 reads CASSGWDRGNYGYTF. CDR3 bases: TGCGCCAGCAGTGGGTGGGACAGGGGTAACTATGGCTACACCTTC.

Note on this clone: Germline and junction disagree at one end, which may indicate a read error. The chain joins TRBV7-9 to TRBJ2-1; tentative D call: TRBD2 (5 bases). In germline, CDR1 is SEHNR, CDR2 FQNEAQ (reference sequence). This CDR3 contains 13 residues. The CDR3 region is CSSSLGSNNEQFF. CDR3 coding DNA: TGTTCCAGCAGCTTAGGGAGTAACAATGAGCAGTTCTTC.

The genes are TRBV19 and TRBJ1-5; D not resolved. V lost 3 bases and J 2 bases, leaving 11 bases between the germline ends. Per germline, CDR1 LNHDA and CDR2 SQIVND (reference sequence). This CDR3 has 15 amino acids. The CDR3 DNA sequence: TGTGCCAGTAGTATTGGGAGTCCTGGCAATCAGCCCCAGCATTTT. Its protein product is CASSIGSPGNQPQHF.

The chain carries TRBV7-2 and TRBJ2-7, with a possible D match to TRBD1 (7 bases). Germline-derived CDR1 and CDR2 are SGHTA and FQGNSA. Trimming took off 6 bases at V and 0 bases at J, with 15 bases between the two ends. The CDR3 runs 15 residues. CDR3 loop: CASRRSQGGSYEQYF. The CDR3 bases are TGTGCCAGCAGACGAAGCCAGGGGGGCTCCTACGAGCAGTACTTC.

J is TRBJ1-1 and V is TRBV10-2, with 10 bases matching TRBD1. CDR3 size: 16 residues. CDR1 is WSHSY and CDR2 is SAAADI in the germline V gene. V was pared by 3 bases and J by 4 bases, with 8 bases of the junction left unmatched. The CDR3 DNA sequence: TGCGCCAGCAGTGACTTCCGGGACAGGGGCTCCACTGAAGCTTTCTTT. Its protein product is CASSDFRDRGSTEAFF.

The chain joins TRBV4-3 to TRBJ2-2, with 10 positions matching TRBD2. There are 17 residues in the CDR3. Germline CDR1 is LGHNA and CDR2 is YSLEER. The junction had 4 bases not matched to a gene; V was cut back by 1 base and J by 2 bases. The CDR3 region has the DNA TGCGCCAGCAGCCAAGTAGCGGGGGGCACAAACACCGGGGAGCTGTTTTTT. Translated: CASSQVAGGTNTGELFF.

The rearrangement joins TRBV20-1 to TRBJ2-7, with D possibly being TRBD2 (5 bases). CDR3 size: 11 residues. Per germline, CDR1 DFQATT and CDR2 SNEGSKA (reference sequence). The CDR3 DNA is TGCTCTTCGGGGTTTTCCTACGAGCAGTACTTC. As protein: CSSGFSYEQYF.

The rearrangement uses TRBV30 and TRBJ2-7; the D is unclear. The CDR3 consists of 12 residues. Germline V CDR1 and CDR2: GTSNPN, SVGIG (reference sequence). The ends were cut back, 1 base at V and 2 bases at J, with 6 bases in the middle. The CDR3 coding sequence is TGTGCCTGGAGTGGTGTTACCTACGAGCAGTACTTC. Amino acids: CAWSGVTYEQYF.

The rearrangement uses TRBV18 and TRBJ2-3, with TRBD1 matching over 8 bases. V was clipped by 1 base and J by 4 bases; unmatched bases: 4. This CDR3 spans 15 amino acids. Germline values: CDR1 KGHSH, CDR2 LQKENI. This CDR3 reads CASSPLTGEADTQYF. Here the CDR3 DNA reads TGTGCCAGCTCACCACTGACAGGGGAAGCAGATACGCAGTATTTT.

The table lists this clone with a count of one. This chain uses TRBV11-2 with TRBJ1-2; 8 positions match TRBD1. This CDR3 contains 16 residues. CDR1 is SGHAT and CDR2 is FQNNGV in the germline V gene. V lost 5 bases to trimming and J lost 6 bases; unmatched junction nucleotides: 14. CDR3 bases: TGTGCCAGCAGCGAGCCTTACTCAGGGGGCGCGGATGGCTACACCTTC. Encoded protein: CASSEPYSGGADGYTF.

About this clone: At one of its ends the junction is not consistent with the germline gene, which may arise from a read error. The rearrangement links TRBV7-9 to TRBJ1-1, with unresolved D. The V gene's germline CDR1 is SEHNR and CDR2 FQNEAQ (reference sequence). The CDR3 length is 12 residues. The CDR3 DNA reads TGTTCCAGCAGCTTAGGTGTGTATGAAGCTTTCTTT. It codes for CSSSLGVYEAFF.

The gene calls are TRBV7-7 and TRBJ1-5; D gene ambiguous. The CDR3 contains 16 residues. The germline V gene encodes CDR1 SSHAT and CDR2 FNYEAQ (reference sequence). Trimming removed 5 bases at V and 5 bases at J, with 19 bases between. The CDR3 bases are TGTGCCAGCAGCCAAGAAGCGGCAGCTCGGGATCAGCCCCAGCATTTT. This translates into CASSQEAAARDQPQHF.

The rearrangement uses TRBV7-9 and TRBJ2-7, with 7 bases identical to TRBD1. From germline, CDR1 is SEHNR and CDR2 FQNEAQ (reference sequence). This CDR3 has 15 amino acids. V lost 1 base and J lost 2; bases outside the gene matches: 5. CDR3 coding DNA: TGTGCCAGCAGCTTAGAATTGGGACAGACCTACGAGCAGTACTTC. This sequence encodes CASSLELGQTYEQYF.

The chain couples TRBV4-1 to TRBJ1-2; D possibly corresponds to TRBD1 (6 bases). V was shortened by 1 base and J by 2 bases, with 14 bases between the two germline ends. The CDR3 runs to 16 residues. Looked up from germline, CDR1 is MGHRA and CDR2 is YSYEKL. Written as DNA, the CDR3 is TGCGCCAGCAGCCAAGGGACGGGGGGCGCGAACTATGGCTACACCTTC. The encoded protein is CASSQGTGGANYGYTF.

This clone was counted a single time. The DNA of the CDR3 is TGTGCCAGCACCGCGGGGGGGACAAGCGCTTCTACGCAGTATTTT. Its translation is CASTAGGTSASTQYF. The chain uses TRBV7-9 and TRBJ2-3, with 9 bases fitting TRBD2. J gave up 8 bases and V 7 bases, and 13 bases lay outside the gene matches. Per the germline V gene, CDR1 is SEHNR and CDR2 is FQNEAQ (reference sequence). This CDR3 contains 15 residues. Filled out from reference TRBV7-9 and TRBJ2-3, the complete variable domain reads DTGVSQNPRHKITKRGQNVTFRCDPISEHNRLYWYRQTLGQGPEFLTYFQNEAQLEKSRLLSDRFSAERPKGSFSTLEIQRTEQGDSAMYLCASTAGGTSASTQYFGPGTRLTVL.

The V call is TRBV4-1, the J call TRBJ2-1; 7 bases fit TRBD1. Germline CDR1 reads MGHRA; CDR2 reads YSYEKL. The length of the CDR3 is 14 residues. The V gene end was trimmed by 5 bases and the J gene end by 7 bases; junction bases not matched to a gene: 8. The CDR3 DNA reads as TGCGCCAGCAGCAATCGACAGGGTGTAAATGAGCAGTTCTTC. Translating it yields CASSNRQGVNEQFF.

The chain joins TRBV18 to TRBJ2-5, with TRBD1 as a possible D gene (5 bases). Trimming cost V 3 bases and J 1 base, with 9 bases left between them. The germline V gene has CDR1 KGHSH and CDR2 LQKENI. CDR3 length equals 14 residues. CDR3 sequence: CASSPGLGQETQYF. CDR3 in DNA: TGTGCCAGCTCACCGGGGCTGGGCCAAGAGACCCAGTACTTC.

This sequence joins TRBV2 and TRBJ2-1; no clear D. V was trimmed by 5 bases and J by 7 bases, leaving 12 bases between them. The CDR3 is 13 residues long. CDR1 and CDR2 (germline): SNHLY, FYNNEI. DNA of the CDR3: TGTGCCAGCAGTCGCACTTCCCTTAATGAGCAGTTCTTC. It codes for CASSRTSLNEQFF.

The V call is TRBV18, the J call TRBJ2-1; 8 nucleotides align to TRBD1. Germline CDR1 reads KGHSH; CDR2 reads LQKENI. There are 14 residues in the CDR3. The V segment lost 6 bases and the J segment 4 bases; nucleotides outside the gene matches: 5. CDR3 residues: CASSSTGGYNEQFF. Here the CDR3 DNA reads TGTGCCAGCTCCTCCACAGGGGGATACAATGAGCAGTTCTTC.

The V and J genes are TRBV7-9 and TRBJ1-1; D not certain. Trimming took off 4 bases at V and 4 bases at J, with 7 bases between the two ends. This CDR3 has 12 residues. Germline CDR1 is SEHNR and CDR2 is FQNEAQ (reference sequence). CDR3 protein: CASSSPGTEAFF. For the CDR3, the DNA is TGTGCCAGCAGCTCCCCGGGCACTGAAGCTTTCTTT.

CDR3 region: CAISEQPGSSYEQYF. Here the CDR3 DNA reads TGTGCCATCAGTGAGCAACCTGGGAGCTCCTACGAGCAGTACTTC. V gene TRBV10-3 combines with J gene TRBJ2-7; TRBD2 might be the D (5 bases). V lost 2 bases and J 0 bases, leaving 11 bases between the germline ends. The CDR3 has 15 amino acids. Per germline, CDR1 ENHRY and CDR2 SYGVKD.

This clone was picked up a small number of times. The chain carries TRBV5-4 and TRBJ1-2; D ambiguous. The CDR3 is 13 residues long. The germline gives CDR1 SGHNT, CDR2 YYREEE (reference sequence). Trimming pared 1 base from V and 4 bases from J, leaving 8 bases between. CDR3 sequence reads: CASSLPGFYGYTF. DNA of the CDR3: TGTGCCAGCAGCTTGCCCGGGTTCTATGGCTACACCTTC.

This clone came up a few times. The CDR3 bases are TGTGCCAGGGGGGGGGCAGGGTTCTCCTACGAGCAGTACTTC. This codes for CARGGAGFSYEQYF. This chain uses TRBV6-5 with TRBJ2-7, with D possibly TRBD2 on 7 matching bases. Trimming stripped 9 bases from V and 0 bases from J, with 15 bases between. This CDR3 contains 14 residues. Looked up from germline, CDR1 is MNHEY and CDR2 is SVGAGI.